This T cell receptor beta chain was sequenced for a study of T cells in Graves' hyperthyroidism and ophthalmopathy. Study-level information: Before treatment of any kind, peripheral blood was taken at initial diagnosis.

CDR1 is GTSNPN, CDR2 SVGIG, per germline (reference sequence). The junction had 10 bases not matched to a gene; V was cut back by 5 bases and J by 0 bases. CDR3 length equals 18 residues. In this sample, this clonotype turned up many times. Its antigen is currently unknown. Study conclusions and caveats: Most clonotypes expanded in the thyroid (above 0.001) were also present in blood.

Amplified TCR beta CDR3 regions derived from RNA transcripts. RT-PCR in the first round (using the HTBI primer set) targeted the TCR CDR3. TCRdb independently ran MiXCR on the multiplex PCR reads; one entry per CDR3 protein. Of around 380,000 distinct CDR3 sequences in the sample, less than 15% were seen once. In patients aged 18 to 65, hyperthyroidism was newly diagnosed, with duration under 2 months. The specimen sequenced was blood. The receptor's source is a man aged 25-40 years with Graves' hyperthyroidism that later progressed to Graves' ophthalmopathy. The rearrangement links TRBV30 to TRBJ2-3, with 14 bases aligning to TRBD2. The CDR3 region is CAWQSPGLAGVSTDTQYF. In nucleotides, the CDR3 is TGTGCCTGGCAAAGCCCGGGACTAGCGGGGGTTAGCACAGATACGCAGTATTTT.